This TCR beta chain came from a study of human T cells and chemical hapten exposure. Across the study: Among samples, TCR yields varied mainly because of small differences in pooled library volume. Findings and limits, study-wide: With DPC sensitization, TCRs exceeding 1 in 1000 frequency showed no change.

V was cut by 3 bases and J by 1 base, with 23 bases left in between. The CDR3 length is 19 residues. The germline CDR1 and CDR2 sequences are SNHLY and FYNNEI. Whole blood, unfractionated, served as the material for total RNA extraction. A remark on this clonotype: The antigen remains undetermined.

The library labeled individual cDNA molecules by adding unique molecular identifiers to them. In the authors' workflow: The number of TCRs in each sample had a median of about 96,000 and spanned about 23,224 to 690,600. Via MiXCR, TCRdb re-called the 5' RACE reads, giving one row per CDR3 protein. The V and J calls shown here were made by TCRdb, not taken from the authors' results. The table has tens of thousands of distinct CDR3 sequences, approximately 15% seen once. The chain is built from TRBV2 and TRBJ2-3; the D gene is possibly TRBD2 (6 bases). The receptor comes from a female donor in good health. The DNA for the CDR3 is TGTGCCAGCAGTGATCGTTCGGGAAGCGGGCCTCGTCGCACAGATACGCAGTATTTT. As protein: CASSDRSGSGPRRTDTQYF.